Listed here are 7 T cell receptor beta chains from one sample, sequenced in a study of CD8+CD57+ T cells in acquired aplastic anemia. Genomic DNA was employed as the template in profiling TCR beta VDJ and CDR3. Each CDR3 protein is one row after TCRdb ran MiXCR on the reads. Of some 410,000 distinct CDR3 sequences in the sample, roughly 68% were seen once. Source material: sorted CD4+, CD8+, or CD8+CD57+ T cells (not recorded which) from PBMCs. Source of these receptors: a human donor in good health, serving as a control.

To note about this clonotype: Lacking the conserved final phenylalanine or tryptophan, this CDR3 likely reflects a read error. The V call is TRBV29-1, the J call TRBJ1-1, with TRBD1 identical over 7 bases. This CDR3 is built from 14 residues. CDR1 and CDR2 from the germline V gene are SQVTM and ANQGSEA. V lost 6 bases to trimming and J lost 4 bases; unmatched junction nucleotides: 11. The CDR3, as DNA: TGCAGCGTAGATAAACAGGGGATAAGCACTGAAGCTTTCCTT. It encodes CSVDKQGISTEAFL.

This clonotype was picked up a small number of times. The chain couples TRBV7-2 to TRBJ2-3, with D unclear. Germline V gene lookup returns CDR1 SGHTA and CDR2 FQGNSA. The CDR3 totals 14 residues. The germline V and J ends were trimmed by 5 bases and 4 bases, with 13 bases remaining between them. The CDR3 nucleotides are TGTGCCAGCAGCCTTGCGGTGGGCCCAGATACGCAGTATTTT. Encoded protein: CASSLAVGPDTQYF.

V usage is TRBV25-1 and J usage is TRBJ1-5; D not resolved. The ends were cut back, 7 bases at V and 5 bases at J, with 12 bases in the middle. Germline CDR1 and CDR2: MGHDK and SYGVNS. This CDR3 has 13 amino acids. In nucleotides, the CDR3 is TGTGCCAGCACCACCGAGAGGGATCAGCCCCAGCATTTT. This translates into CASTTERDQPQHF. The full variable domain, in which reference TRBV25-1 and TRBJ1-5 provide the parts outside the CDR3, is EADIYQTPRYLVIGTGKKITLECSQTMGHDKMYWYQQDPGMELHLIHYSYGVNSTEKGDLSSESTVSRIRTEHFPLTLESARPSHTSQYLCASTTERDQPQHFGDGTRLSIL.

V gene TRBV15 combines with J gene TRBJ1-1; D not resolved. V shed 0 bases and J shed 5 bases, with 10 bases lying between them. Germline CDR1 and CDR2: LNHNV and YYDKDF (reference sequence). This CDR3 contains 14 residues. The CDR3 coding sequence is TGTGCCACCAGCAGAGATCTAAGGGTTACTGAAGCTTTCTTT. Its translation is CATSRDLRVTEAFF.

This chain uses TRBV12-3 or TRBV12-4 with TRBJ1-5; D is perhaps TRBD1 (5 bases). The CDR3 loop spans 15 amino acids. Trimming removed 5 bases at V and 2 bases at J, with 13 bases between. The CDR3 here is CASSEDSQRNQPQHF. CDR3 in DNA: TGTGCCAGCAGTGAAGACAGTCAACGCAATCAGCCCCAGCATTTT.

In nucleotides, the CDR3 is TGTGCCAGCAGCCCAGGGGGTGCTAGCGGGGGGCGCTCCTACGAGCAGTACTTC. This sequence encodes CASSPGGASGGRSYEQYF. This chain uses TRBV11-2 with TRBJ2-7, with 11 bases matching TRBD2. The germline V gene has CDR1 SGHAT and CDR2 FQNNGV. The V and J ends lost 5 bases and 0 bases, in that order; junction bases with no gene match: 12. This CDR3 contains 18 residues.

This clonotype showed up just a few times. The J gene is TRBJ1-2, the V gene TRBV7-8; unclear D gene. Germline CDR1 SGHVS, CDR2 FQNEAQ. This CDR3 spans 13 amino acids. Trimming took 5 bases from V and 6 from J, leaving 13 bases between them. CDR3 nucleotide sequence: TGTGCCAGCAGCCAAGGACGGACTCATGGCTACACCTTC. Amino acids: CASSQGRTHGYTF.